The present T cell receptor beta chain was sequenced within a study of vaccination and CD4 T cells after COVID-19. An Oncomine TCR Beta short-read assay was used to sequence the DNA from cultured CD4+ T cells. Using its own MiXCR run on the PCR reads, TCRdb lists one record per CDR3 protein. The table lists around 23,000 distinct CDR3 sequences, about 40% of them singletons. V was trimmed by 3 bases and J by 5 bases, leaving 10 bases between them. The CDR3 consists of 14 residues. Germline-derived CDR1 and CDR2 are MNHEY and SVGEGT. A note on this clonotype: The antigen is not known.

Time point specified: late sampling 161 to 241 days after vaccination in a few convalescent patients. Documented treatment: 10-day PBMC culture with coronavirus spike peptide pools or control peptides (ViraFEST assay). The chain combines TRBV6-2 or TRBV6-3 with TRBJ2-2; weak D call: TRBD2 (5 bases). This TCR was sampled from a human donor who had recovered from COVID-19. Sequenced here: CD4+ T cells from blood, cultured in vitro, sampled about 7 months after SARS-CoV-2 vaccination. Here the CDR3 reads CASSYIRGTGELFF. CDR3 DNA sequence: TGTGCCAGCAGTTATATAAGAGGGACCGGGGAGCTGTTTTTT.